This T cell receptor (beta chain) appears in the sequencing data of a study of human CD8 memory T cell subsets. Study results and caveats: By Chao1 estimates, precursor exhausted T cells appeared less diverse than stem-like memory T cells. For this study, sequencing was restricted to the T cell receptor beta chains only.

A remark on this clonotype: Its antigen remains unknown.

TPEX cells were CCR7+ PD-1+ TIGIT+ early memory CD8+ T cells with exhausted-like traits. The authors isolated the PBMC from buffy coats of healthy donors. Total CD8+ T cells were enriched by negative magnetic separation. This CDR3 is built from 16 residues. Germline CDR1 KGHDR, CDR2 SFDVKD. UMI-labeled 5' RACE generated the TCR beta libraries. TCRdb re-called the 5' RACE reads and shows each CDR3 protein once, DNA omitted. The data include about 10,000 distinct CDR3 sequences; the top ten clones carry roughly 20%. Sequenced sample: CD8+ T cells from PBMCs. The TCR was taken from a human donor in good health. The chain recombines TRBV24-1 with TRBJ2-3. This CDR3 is CATSNGRSGFPDTQYF.